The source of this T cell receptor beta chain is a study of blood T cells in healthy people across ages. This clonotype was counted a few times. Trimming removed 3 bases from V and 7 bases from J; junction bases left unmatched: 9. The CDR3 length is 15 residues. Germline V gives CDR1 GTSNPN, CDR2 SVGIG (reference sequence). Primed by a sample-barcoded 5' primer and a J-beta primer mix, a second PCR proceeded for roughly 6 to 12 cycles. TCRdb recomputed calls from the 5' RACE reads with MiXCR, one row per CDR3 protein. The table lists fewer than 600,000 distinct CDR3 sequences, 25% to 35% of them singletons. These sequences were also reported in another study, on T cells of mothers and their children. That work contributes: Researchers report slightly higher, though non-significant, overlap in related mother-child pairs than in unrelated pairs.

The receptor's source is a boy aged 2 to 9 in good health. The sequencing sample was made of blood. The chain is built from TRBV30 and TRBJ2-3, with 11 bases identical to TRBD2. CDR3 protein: CAWSQRGTSGHTQYF. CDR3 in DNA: TGTGCCTGGAGCCAAAGGGGGACTAGCGGACATACGCAGTATTTT.